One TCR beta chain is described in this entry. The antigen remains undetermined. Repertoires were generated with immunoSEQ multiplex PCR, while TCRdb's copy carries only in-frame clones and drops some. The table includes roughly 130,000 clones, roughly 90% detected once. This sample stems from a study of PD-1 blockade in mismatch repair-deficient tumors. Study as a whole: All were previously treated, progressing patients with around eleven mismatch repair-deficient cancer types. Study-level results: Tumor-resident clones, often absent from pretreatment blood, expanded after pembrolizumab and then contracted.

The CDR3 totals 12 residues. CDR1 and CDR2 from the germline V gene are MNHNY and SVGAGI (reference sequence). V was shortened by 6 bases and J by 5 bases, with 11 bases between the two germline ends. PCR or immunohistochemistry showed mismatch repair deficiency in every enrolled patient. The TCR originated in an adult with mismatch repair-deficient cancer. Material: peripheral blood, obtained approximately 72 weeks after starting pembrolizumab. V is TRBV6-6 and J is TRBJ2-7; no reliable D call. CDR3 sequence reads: CASSLAGDEQYF. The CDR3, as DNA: TGTGCCAGCAGCCTCGCTGGGGACGAGCAGTACTTC.